The rows below give T cell receptor beta chains drawn from one sample of a study of blood T cell repertoires in COVID-19. Libraries were prepared by immunoSEQ multiplex PCR; TCRdb keeps only in-frame clonotypes and omits some of them. The sample consists of around 280,000 clones, around 89% of them appearing once. Sample: PBMCs or T cells enriched from blood (not recorded which). These TCRs come from a young woman with acute COVID-19. Both conserved end residues are part of each CDR3. A D gene is named only where the DNA matches it firmly. Not every row has a clone size; where given, it reads once, few, many or a size class.

J,size,D,V,length,DNA,CDR3
TRBJ2-2,NA,NA,TRBV6-5,15,TGTGCCAGCAGTTACCAACTAGGGTACACCGGGGAGCTGTTTTTT,CASSYQLGYTGELFF
TRBJ2-1,NA,TRBD1,TRBV2,15,TGTGCCAGCAGTGAAGGGACAGGAGCCTACAATGAGCAGTTCTTC,CASSEGTGAYNEQFF
TRBJ1-6,NA,TRBD1,TRBV25-1,14,TGTGCCAGCAGAGTCCGGGACAGGGGATCACCCCTCCACTTT,CASRVRDRGSPLHF
TRBJ1-2,NA,NA,TRBV27,12,TGTGCCAGCAAGGGGGGGAACTATGGCTACACCTTC,CASKGGNYGYTF
TRBJ1-2,NA,TRBD1,TRBV18,18,TGTGCCAGCTCACCAACAGGGGGGATCGTAGGTTCTAACTATGGCTACACCTTC,CASSPTGGIVGSNYGYTF
TRBJ1-1,few,NA,TRBV29-1,16,TGCAGCGTTGGTCAGGGATCAAGGGGCCGTGGCACTGAAGCTTTCTTT,CSVGQGSRGRGTEAFF
TRBJ2-2,NA,NA,TRBV4-3,13,TGCGCCAGCAGCCAAGCCCGGGCCGGGGAGCTGTTTTTT,CASSQARAGELFF
TRBJ1-4,NA,TRBD1,TRBV24-1,19,TGTGCCACCAGTCCTAACAGACAGGGCACGGCGTCGTTGTATGAAAAACTGTTTTTT,CATSPNRQGTASLYEKLFF
TRBJ1-5,NA,NA,TRBV7-2,14,TGTGCCAGCAGCCCCGAGGCCCTTAATCAGCCCCAGCATTTT,CASSPEALNQPQHF
TRBJ1-4,NA,NA,TRBV19,15,TGTGCCAGTAGGCTCACCGGGACAACATATGAAAAACTGTTTTTT,CASRLTGTTYEKLFF
TRBJ2-7,NA,TRBD1,TRBV20-1,11,TGCAGTGCGAGACAGGGGGCAGGGCAGTACTTC,CSARQGAGQYF
TRBJ1-2,NA,NA,TRBV9,15,TGTGCCAGCAGCACTGAGACAGAACCTAACTATGGCTACACCTTC,CASSTETEPNYGYTF
TRBJ2-7,NA,NA,TRBV7-8,14,TGTGCCAGCAGCTTCGGACAGTCTTTCGGCGAGCAGTACTTC,CASSFGQSFGEQYF
TRBJ1-4,NA,NA,TRBV29-1,13,TGCAGCGTTGATAATGGAGGTCATGAAAAACTGTTTTTT,CSVDNGGHEKLFF
TRBJ2-1,once,TRBD2,TRBV7-2,16,TGTGCCAGCAGCACCTTTAGCGGGAGCGCCTACAATGAGCAGTTCTTC,CASSTFSGSAYNEQFF
TRBJ2-7,NA,TRBD2,TRBV5-4,15,TGTGCCAGCAGCTTGTTACTAGCGGGAGGGTACGAGCAGTACTTC,CASSLLLAGGYEQYF
TRBJ2-2,once,NA,TRBV18,12,TGTGCCAGCTCACCATGGGCAGGGGAGCTGTTTTTT,CASSPWAGELFF
TRBJ1-2,NA,NA,TRBV5-6,12,TGTGCCAGCAGCTTGAGGCGAGGAGGCTACACCTTC,CASSLRRGGYTF
TRBJ2-3,NA,NA,TRBV29-1,13,TGCAGCGTTGCTAGTCCCGGACTGGATACGCAGTATTTT,CSVASPGLDTQYF
TRBJ2-6,NA,NA,TRBV29-1,13,TGCAGCGCAGACATCTCTGGGGCCAACGTCCTGACTTTC,CSADISGANVLTF
TRBJ2-2,NA,TRBD2,TRBV7-6,16,TGTGCCAGCAGCTACCAAACTAGCGGGAACACCGGGGAGCTGTTTTTT,CASSYQTSGNTGELFF
TRBJ1-3,NA,NA,TRBV11-2,18,TGTGCCAGCAGCTTTCATTCGGCAGCTTCTAGCTCTGGAAACACCATATATTTT,CASSFHSAASSSGNTIYF
TRBJ2-1,NA,TRBD2,TRBV11-2,13,TGTGCCAGCAGGGGGCTAGCGGGAGTTGAGCAGTTCTTC,CASRGLAGVEQFF